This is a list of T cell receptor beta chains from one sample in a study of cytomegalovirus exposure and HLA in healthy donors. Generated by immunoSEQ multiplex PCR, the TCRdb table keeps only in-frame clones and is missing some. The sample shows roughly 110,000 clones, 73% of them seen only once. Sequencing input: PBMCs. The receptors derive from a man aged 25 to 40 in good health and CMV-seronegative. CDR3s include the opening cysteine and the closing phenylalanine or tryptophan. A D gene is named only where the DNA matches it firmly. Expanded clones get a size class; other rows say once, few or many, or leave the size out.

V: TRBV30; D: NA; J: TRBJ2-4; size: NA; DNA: TGTGCCTGGAGTGTAGGACAGACGCTAGCCAAAAACATTCAGTACTTC; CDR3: CAWSVGQTLAKNIQYF
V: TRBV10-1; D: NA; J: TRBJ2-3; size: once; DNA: TGCGCCAGCAATGGTACAGGGATCGGCACAGATACGCAGTATTTT; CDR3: CASNGTGIGTDTQYF
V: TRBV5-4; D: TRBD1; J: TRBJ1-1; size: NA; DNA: TGTGCCAGCAGCCCCATGACAGGGGGCGGTCGTATGAACACTGAAGCTTTCTTT; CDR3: CASSPMTGGGRMNTEAFF
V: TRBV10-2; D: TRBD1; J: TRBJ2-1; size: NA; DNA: TGCGCCAGCCGCGGGGGACAGGGTATTAGGGATGAGCAGTTCTTC; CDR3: CASRGGQGIRDEQFF
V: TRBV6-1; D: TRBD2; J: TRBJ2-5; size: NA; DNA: TGTGCCAGCAGTGAAGGGGGCGGGGGAGAGACCCAGTACTTC; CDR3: CASSEGGGGETQYF
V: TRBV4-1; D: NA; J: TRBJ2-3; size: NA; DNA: TGCGCCAGCAGCCAAGAAGTTGTCGGAGTAGTGTCCACAGATACGCAGTATTTT; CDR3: CASSQEVVGVVSTDTQYF
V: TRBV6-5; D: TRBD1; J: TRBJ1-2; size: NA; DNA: TGTGCCAGCAGTTACTCGTCCCAGGGGGCGGGCGGCTACACCTTC; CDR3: CASSYSSQGAGGYTF
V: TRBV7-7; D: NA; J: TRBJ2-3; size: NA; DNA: TGTGCCAGCAGCGCCGATTTGGCGGGGAGCACAGATACGCAGTATTTT; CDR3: CASSADLAGSTDTQYF
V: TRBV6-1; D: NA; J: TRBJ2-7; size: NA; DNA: TGTGCCAGCAGTGAAGGGGGCGGCACTACCTACGAGCAGTACTTC; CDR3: CASSEGGGTTYEQYF
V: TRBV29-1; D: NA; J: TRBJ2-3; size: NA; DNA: TGCAGCGTTGTAGTAGGGGTCGGAGATACGCAGTATTTT; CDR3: CSVVVGVGDTQYF
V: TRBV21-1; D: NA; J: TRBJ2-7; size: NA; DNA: TGTGCCAGCAGCAAAAAGCGGGGGGGCTACGAGCAGTACTTC; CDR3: CASSKKRGGYEQYF